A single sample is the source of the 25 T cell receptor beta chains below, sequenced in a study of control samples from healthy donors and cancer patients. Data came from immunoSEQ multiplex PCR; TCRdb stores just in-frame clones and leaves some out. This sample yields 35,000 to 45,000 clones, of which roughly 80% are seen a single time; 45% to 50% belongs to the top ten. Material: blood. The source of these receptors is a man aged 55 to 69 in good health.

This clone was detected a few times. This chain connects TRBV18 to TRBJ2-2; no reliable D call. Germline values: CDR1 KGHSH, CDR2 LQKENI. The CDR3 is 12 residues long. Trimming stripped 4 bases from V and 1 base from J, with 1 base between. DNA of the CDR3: TGTGCCAGCTCACGGAACACCGGGGAGCTGTTTTTT. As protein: CASSRNTGELFF.

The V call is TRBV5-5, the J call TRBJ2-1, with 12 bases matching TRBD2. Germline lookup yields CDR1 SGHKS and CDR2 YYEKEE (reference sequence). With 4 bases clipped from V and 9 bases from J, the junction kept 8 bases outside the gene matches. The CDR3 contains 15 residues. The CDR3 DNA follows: TGTGCCAGCAGCCTGACTAGCGGGAGTCGTAGTGAGCAGTTCTTC. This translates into CASSLTSGSRSEQFF.

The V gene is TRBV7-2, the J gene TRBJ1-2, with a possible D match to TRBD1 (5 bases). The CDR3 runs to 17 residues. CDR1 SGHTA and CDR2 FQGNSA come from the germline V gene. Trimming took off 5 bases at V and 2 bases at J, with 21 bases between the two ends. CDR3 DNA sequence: TGTGCCAGCAGCACCAGAGGAGCCCCAGGGCGAAACTATGGCTACACCTTC. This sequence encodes CASSTRGAPGRNYGYTF.

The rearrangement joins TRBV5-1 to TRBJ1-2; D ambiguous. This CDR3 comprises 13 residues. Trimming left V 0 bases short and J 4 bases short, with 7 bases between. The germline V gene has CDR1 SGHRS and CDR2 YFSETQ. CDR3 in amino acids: CASSLEPSYGYTF. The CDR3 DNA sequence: TGCGCCAGCAGCTTGGAGCCTTCCTATGGCTACACCTTC.

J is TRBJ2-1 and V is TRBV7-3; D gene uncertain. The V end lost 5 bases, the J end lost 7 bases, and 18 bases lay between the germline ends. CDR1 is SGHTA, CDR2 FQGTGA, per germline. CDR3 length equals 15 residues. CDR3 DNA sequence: TGTGCCAGCAGCCCAACTCTGAGCAGTCGAAATGAGCAGTTCTTC. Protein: CASSPTLSSRNEQFF.

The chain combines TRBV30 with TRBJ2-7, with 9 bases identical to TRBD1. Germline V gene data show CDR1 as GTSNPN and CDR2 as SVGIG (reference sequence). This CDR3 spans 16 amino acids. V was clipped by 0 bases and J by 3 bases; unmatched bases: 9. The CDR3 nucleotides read TGTGCCTGGAGTGTTTCGGGACAGGGTATTAACTACGAGCAGTACTTC. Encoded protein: CAWSVSGQGINYEQYF.

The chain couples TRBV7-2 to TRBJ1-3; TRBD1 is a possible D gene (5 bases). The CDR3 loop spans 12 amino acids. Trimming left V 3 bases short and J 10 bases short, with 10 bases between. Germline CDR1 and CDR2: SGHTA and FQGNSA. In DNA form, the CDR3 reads TGTGCCAGCAGCTTCGAAGGGGTGACCATATATTTT. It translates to CASSFEGVTIYF.

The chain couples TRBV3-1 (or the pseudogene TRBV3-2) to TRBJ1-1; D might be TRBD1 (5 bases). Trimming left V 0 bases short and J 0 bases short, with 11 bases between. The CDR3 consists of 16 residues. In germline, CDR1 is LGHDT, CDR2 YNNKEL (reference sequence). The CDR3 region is CASSQEGGGVNTEAFF. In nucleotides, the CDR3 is TGTGCCAGCAGCCAAGAGGGGGGGGGTGTGAACACTGAAGCTTTCTTT.

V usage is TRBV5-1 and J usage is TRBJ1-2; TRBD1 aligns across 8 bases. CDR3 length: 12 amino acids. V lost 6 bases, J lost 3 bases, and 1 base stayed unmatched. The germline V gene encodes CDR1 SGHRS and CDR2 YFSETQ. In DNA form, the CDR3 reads TGCGCCAGCACGACAGGGGACTATGGCTACACCTTC. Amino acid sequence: CASTTGDYGYTF.

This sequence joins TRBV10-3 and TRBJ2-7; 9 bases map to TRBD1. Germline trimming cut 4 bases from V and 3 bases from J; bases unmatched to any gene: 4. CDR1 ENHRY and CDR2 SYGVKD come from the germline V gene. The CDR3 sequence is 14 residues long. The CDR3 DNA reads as TGTGCCATCAGTGGGGGACAGGGAGTCTACGAGCAGTACTTC. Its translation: CAISGGQGVYEQYF.

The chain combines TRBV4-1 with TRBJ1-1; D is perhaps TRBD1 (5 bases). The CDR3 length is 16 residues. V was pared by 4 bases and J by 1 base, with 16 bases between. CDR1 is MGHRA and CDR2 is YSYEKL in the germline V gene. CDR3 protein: CASSLSVGTGNTEAFF. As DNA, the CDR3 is TGCGCCAGCAGCCTTTCAGTCGGAACAGGGAACACTGAAGCTTTCTTT.

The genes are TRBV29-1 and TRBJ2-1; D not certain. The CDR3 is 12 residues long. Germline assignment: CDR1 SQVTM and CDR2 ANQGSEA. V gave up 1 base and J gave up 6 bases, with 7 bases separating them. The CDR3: CSVEGITNEQFF. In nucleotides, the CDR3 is TGCAGCGTTGAAGGAATTACCAATGAGCAGTTCTTC.

The CDR3 region is CASSLTHSGNTIYF. The CDR3 region has the DNA TGTGCCAGCAGTCTGACCCACTCTGGAAACACCATATATTTT. V usage is TRBV2 and J usage is TRBJ1-3, with D hard to call. The CDR3 consists of 14 residues. With 5 bases removed from V and 0 bases from J, the gap between germline ends came to 8 bases. Germline lookup yields CDR1 SNHLY and CDR2 FYNNEI.

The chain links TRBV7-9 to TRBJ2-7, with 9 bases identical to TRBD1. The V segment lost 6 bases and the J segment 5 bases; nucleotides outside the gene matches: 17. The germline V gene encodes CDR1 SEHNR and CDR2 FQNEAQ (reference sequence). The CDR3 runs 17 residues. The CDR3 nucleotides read TGTGCCAGCAGTCCCCACCGGACCGGGACAGGGCCTCACGAGCAGTACTTC. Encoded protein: CASSPHRTGTGPHEQYF.

The DNA of the CDR3 is TGCGCCAGCAGCTCCCTTGTCAGGGGGTACCAAGAGACCCAGTACTTC. Its protein is CASSSLVRGYQETQYF. The chain uses TRBV5-1 and TRBJ2-5; TRBD1 matches at 7 bases. The CDR3 extends over 16 amino acids. With V trimmed by 3 bases and J by 0 bases, 8 bases remained unmatched. CDR1 is SGHRS and CDR2 is YFSETQ in the germline V gene.

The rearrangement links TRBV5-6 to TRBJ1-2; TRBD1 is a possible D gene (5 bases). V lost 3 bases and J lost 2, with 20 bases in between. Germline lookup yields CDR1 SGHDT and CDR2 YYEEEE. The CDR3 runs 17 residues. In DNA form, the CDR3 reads TGTGCCAGCAGCTCCCCGGGACTACCTCTGGGCAACTATGGCTACACCTTC. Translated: CASSSPGLPLGNYGYTF.

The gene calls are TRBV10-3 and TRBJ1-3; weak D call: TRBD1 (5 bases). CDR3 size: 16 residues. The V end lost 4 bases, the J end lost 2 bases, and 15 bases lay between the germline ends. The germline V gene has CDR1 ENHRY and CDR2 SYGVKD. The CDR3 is CAISGGLQGAGNTIYF. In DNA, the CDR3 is TGTGCCATCAGTGGGGGCCTGCAGGGCGCTGGAAACACCATATATTTT.

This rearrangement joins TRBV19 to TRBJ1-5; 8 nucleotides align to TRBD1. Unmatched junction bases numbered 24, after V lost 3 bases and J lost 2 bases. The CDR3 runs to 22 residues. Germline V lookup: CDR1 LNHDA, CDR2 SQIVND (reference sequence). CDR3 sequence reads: CASSMRNGGRGRLLQGNQPQHF. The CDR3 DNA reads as TGTGCCAGTAGTATGAGGAATGGGGGCAGGGGGCGTCTCCTTCAGGGCAATCAGCCCCAGCATTTT. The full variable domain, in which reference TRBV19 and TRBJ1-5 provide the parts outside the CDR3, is DGGITQSPKYLFRKEGQNVTLSCEQNLNHDAMYWYRQDPGQGLRLIYYSQIVNDFQKGDIAEGYSVSREKKESFPLTVTSAQKNPTAFYLCASSMRNGGRGRLLQGNQPQHFGDGTRLSIL.

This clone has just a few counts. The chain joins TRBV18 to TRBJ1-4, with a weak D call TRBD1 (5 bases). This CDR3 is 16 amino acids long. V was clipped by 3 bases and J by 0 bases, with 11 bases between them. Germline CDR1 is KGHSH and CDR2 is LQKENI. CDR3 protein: CASSPQGRATNEKLFF. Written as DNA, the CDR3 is TGTGCCAGCTCACCCCAAGGCAGGGCAACTAATGAAAAACTGTTTTTT.

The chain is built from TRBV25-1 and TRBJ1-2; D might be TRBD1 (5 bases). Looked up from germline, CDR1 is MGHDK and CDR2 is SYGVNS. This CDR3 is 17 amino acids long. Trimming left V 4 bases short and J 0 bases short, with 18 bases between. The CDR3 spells CASSGRDGALSNYGYTF. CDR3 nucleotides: TGTGCCAGCAGTGGCCGGGACGGAGCCCTTTCTAACTATGGCTACACCTTC.

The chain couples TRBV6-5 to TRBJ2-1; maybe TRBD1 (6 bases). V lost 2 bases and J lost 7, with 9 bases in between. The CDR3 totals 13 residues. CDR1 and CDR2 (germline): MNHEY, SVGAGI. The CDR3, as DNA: TGTGCCAGCAGTTACGATGGACAGAATGAGCAGTTCTTC. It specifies CASSYDGQNEQFF.

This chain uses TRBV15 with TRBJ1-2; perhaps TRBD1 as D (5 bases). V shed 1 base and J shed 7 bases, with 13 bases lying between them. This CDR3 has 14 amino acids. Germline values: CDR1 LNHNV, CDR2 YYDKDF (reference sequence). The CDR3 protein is CATSRGGPQVGYTF. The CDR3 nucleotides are TGTGCCACCAGCAGAGGAGGGCCACAGGTTGGCTACACCTTC.

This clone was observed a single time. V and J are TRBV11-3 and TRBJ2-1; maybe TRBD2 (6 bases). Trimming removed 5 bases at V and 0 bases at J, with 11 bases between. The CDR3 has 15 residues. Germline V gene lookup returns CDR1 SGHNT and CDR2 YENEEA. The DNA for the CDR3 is TGTGCCAGCAGCCCCGGGAGAAGCTCCTACAATGAGCAGTTCTTC. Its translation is CASSPGRSSYNEQFF.

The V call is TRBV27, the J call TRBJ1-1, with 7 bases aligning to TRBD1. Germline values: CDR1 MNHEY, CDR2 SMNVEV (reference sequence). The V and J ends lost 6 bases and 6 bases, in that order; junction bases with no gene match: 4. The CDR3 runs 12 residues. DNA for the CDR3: TGTGCCAGCAGCAACAGGGGCTCTGAAGCTTTCTTT. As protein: CASSNRGSEAFF.

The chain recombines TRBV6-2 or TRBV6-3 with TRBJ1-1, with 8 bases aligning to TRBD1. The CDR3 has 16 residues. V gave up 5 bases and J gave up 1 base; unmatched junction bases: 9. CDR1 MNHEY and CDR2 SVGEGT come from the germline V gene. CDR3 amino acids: CASSRERGQENTEAFF. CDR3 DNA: TGTGCCAGCAGTCGCGAACGGGGACAGGAGAACACTGAAGCTTTCTTT.